Listed here are 15 T cell receptor beta chains from one sample, sequenced in a study of shared clonotypes between healthy human individuals. Some clones are missing from TCRdb's copy, which holds only in-frame ones; the method was immunoSEQ multiplex PCR. The table shows millions of clones, with approximately 95% occurring only once. The sample taken for sequencing was naive CD4+ T cells from PBMCs. Noted subset: CD45RA+ positively selected. Receptors originate from a man between 18 and 35 years old in good health. Some clones in this sample may be carry-over from other donors' samples.

The chain carries TRBV28 and TRBJ2-3; 7 bases fit TRBD2. This CDR3 region has 14 residues. V shed 3 bases, J shed 4 bases, and the junction held 4 bases outside the gene matches. Germline V gene lookup returns CDR1 MDHEN and CDR2 SYDVKM. The chain's CDR3 is CASSFGGSSDTQYF. The CDR3 DNA reads TGTGCCAGCAGTTTTGGCGGGAGCTCAGATACGCAGTATTTT. The whole variable domain, filled in from reference TRBV28 and TRBJ2-3, reads DVKVTQSSRYLVKRTGEKVFLECVQDMDHENMFWYRQDPGLGLRLIYFSYDVKMKEKGDIPEGYSVSREKKERFSLILESASTNQTSMYLCASSFGGSSDTQYFGPGTRLTVL.

The chain couples TRBV5-1 to TRBJ1-4, with 8 bases identical to TRBD1. CDR3 length: 18 residues. V dropped 4 bases and J dropped 0; count of bases not matched to a gene: 11. The germline CDR1 and CDR2 sequences are SGHRS and YFSETQ. The CDR3 loop reads CASSRSGGGMATNEKLFF. DNA for the CDR3: TGCGCCAGCAGCCGCTCAGGGGGCGGGATGGCAACTAATGAAAAACTGTTTTTT.

V is TRBV10-3 and J is TRBJ2-1; 9 bases agree with TRBD2. This CDR3 spans 16 amino acids. Losses at the gene ends were 6 bases for V and 7 bases for J; bases not matched to a gene: 13. Germline V gene data show CDR1 as ENHRY and CDR2 as SYGVKD. The CDR3 DNA reads as TGTGCCATCAGCCAGGGTTCTAGCGGGGAGTGGAATGAGCAGTTCTTC. Translation gives CAISQGSSGEWNEQFF.

The chain has TRBV13 and TRBJ2-7; 8 nucleotides line up with TRBD1. J gave up 1 base and V 5 bases, and 4 bases lay outside the gene matches. The CDR3 totals 14 residues. Per germline, CDR1 PRHDT and CDR2 FYEKMQ (reference sequence). CDR3 DNA: TGTGCCAGCAGCCCCCGGACAGGGTCCTACGAGCAGTACTTC. It specifies CASSPRTGSYEQYF.

The chain combines TRBV7-8 with TRBJ1-1; possible D gene TRBD1, 5 bases. Trimming stripped 3 bases from V and 1 base from J, with 15 bases between. This CDR3 region has 16 residues. Germline loops: CDR1 SGHVS, CDR2 FQNEAQ. CDR3 bases: TGTGCCAGCAGCTTTGCTAGGACACTGAAGAACACTGAAGCTTTCTTT. Protein product: CASSFARTLKNTEAFF.

The chain recombines TRBV7-2 with TRBJ2-7; D gene unclear. Trimming pared 5 bases from V and 9 bases from J, leaving 14 bases between. The germline CDR1 and CDR2 sequences are SGHTA and FQGNSA. This CDR3 has 12 residues. CDR3 in DNA: TGTGCCAGCAGCCGGGTTTTGCAAGCGCAGTACTTC. Its translation is CASSRVLQAQYF.

A remark on this clone: The sample contains more than one DNA sequence encoding this CDR3. The CDR3 is CASSSPGGSYNEQFF. The CDR3 nucleotides read TGTGCCAGCAGCTCCCCTGGCGGCTCCTACAATGAGCAGTTCTTC. V is TRBV6-5 and J is TRBJ2-1, with unresolved D. This CDR3 comprises 15 residues. V lost 6 bases, J lost 0 bases, and 12 bases lay in between. Germline CDR1 is MNHEY and CDR2 is SVGAGI.

This sequence joins TRBV25-1 and TRBJ2-7; D unresolved. Germline V gene lookup returns CDR1 MGHDK and CDR2 SYGVNS. V was clipped by 8 bases and J by 7 bases, with 24 bases between them. The CDR3 runs to 15 residues. The CDR3 DNA reads TGTGCCAGCTCACCCCCCGAGAGTAGCCGTCCTGAGCAGTACTTC. Translated: CASSPPESSRPEQYF.

The chain has TRBV28 and TRBJ2-5, with 7 bases lining up with TRBD2. Germline-derived CDR1 and CDR2 are MDHEN and SYDVKM. The CDR3 is made up of 13 amino acids. V lost 5 bases to trimming and J lost 4 bases; unmatched junction nucleotides: 4. The CDR3 region is CASSGGVAETQYF. CDR3 nucleotide sequence: TGTGCCAGCAGTGGGGGGGTTGCAGAGACCCAGTACTTC.

With regard to this clone: The identical CDR3 is also encoded by other nucleotide sequences in the sample. V gene TRBV5-4 combines with J gene TRBJ1-1; TRBD1 might be the D (5 bases). The CDR3 is 14 amino acids. Germline values: CDR1 SGHNT, CDR2 YYREEE (reference sequence). V was clipped by 4 bases and J by 4 bases, with 14 bases between them. CDR3 region: CASSPRGGSTEAFF. DNA of the CDR3: TGTGCCAGCAGCCCCCGGGGGGGGAGCACTGAAGCTTTCTTT.

V usage is TRBV7-9 and J usage is TRBJ2-7; TRBD1 might be the D (6 bases). V was clipped by 5 bases and J by 7 bases, with 18 bases between them. CDR3 length equals 14 residues. Germline CDR1 SEHNR, CDR2 FQNEAQ (reference sequence). In nucleotides, the CDR3 is TGTGCCAGCAGCCCCCCCGCAGGGGTGGAAGAGCAGTACTTC. This codes for CASSPPAGVEEQYF.

The chain combines TRBV7-9 with TRBJ2-3; D unclear. The CDR3 contains 18 residues. Per the germline V gene, CDR1 is SEHNR and CDR2 is FQNEAQ (reference sequence). Trimming pared 0 bases from V and 8 bases from J, leaving 24 bases between. CDR3 residues: CASSLATGAQLRSGTQYF. CDR3 nucleotides: TGTGCCAGCAGCTTAGCGACCGGAGCCCAACTTCGGTCGGGTACGCAGTATTTT.

In DNA, the CDR3 is TGTGCCAGCAGCCAAGTTAGGGGGGACCTAGACAATGAGCAGTTCTTC. Amino acids: CASSQVRGDLDNEQFF. V is TRBV4-2 and J is TRBJ2-1; D might be TRBD1 or TRBD2, each matching 6 bases. Germline CDR1 and CDR2: LGHNA and YNFKEQ. Trimming pared 1 base from V and 5 bases from J, leaving 15 bases between. The CDR3 sequence is 16 residues long.

The rearrangement joins TRBV9 to TRBJ2-3; D not resolved. The CDR3 has 14 residues. The V gene lost 0 bases and the J gene lost 2 bases, with 7 bases spanning the gap. Germline V CDR1 and CDR2: SGDLS, YYNGEE. CDR3 residues: CASSVAPNTDTQYF. The CDR3 nucleotides are TGTGCCAGCAGCGTAGCTCCCAACACAGATACGCAGTATTTT.

The table lists this clone with a few counts. Different DNA sequences within this sample yield the same CDR3. This chain connects TRBV7-2 to TRBJ1-5; no definite D call. Germline V gives CDR1 SGHTA, CDR2 FQGNSA. Trimming took 1 base from V and 4 from J, leaving 5 bases between them. The CDR3 runs to 13 residues. The CDR3 reads CASSLGRNQPQHF. The CDR3 coding sequence is TGTGCCAGCAGCTTAGGCCGGAATCAGCCCCAGCATTTT.